This T cell receptor beta chain was identified during a study of cytotoxic CD8 clonotypes in ibrutinib-treated CLL. At the level of the study: Overall, 25 or so responses were partial and 2 complete; following median 68 months, roughly 14 patients stayed remitted and approximately 12 progressed. Study results and limitations: Age-matched healthy donor levels were exceeded by baseline clonality, which tracked circulating CD8+ T-cell counts.

Sequenced by immunoSEQ multiplex PCR; TCRdb stores in-frame clones only, minus some. Of roughly 250,000 clones listed, under 80% are singletons. On this clone itself: Its antigen remains unknown. Other DNA variants within this sample encode the same CDR3.

The CDR3 is 14 residues long. J was trimmed by 0 bases and V by 6 bases; bases with no gene match: 1. Germline CDR1 is MNHEY and CDR2 is SVGAGI. This material consisted of PBMCs, taken after 24 months of ibrutinib treatment. The chain combines TRBV6-5 with TRBJ1-3; 8 bases agree with TRBD1. The receptor was isolated from a human donor with chronic lymphocytic leukemia. The CDR3, as DNA: TGTGCCAGCAGAACAGGGGGCTCTGGAAACACCATATATTTT. Protein: CASRTGGSGNTIYF.